The next 20 T cell receptor beta chains were all read from a single sample in a study of response to subunit inactivated influenza vaccine. TCRdb re-called the RT-PCR reads with MiXCR, one entry per CDR3 protein. Among about 190,000 distinct CDR3 sequences, approximately 15% were seen once, and the ten largest hold roughly 26%. The sequencing used CD8+ T cells sorted from PBMCs, collected 5 days after vaccination. These receptors all come from a man aged 50-59 years who received an inactivated influenza vaccine.

The chain joins TRBV6-2 or TRBV6-3 to TRBJ2-1, with TRBD2 matching over 9 bases. V lost 1 base, J lost 0 bases, and 4 bases stayed unmatched. The CDR3 length is 17 residues. CDR1 and CDR2 from the germline V gene are MNHEY and SVGEGT. CDR3 in DNA: TGTGCCAGCAGTTACTATGCGGGGGGGAGCTCCTACAATGAGCAGTTCTTC. Translating it yields CASSYYAGGSSYNEQFF.

The chain links TRBV20-1 to TRBJ2-3; 8 positions agree with TRBD2. CDR3 length equals 14 residues. V was pared by 2 bases and J by 5 bases, with 6 bases of the junction left unmatched. CDR1 DFQATT and CDR2 SNEGSKA come from the germline V gene (reference sequence). This chain's CDR3 is CSARTGGAGDTQYF. CDR3 nucleotide sequence: TGCAGTGCTAGAACGGGGGGGGCGGGAGATACGCAGTATTTT.

In this sample, this clonotype turned up a few times. V gene TRBV5-1 combines with J gene TRBJ2-1; D is possibly TRBD2 (6 bases). There are 16 residues in the CDR3. Germline assignment: CDR1 SGHRS and CDR2 YFSETQ. V was pared by 3 bases and J by 0 bases, with 13 bases between. In DNA form, the CDR3 reads TGCGCCAGCAGCTCAACCCGGGACTTCTCCTACAATGAGCAGTTCTTC. It yields the protein CASSSTRDFSYNEQFF.

This rearrangement joins TRBV10-2 to TRBJ2-2; D is unclear. The V gene's germline CDR1 is WSHSY and CDR2 SAAADI. Trimming left V 4 bases short and J 6 bases short, with 9 bases between. The CDR3 is made up of 13 amino acids. DNA of the CDR3: TGCGCCAGCAGTGCCATAGGTCCCGGGGAGCTGTTTTTT. Encoded protein: CASSAIGPGELFF.

This chain links TRBV6-2 or TRBV6-3 with TRBJ1-6, with D perhaps matching TRBD1 (5 bases). V shed 0 bases and J shed 14 bases, with 11 bases lying between them. CDR1 is MNHEY and CDR2 is SVGEGT in the germline V gene. CDR3 size: 13 residues. The CDR3, as DNA: TGTGCCAGCAGTTACTCGGGACCTGTCACCCTCCACTTT. Its translation: CASSYSGPVTLHF.

The chain uses TRBV20-1 and TRBJ2-1; 8 bases fit TRBD2. CDR1 and CDR2 from the germline V gene are DFQATT and SNEGSKA (reference sequence). The CDR3 is 16 residues long. The V gene end was trimmed by 3 bases and the J gene end by 4 bases; junction bases not matched to a gene: 11. The CDR3 here is CSARDLLAVRYNEQFF. The DNA for the CDR3 is TGCAGTGCTAGGGATTTACTAGCGGTACGTTACAATGAGCAGTTCTTC.

Only a few counts were recorded for this clonotype. The V and J genes are TRBV7-9 and TRBJ2-7; D not certain. The V end lost 2 bases, the J end lost 7 bases, and 9 bases lay between the germline ends. The CDR3 is made up of 12 amino acids. Germline V gene data show CDR1 as SEHNR and CDR2 as FQNEAQ (reference sequence). The CDR3 protein is CASSLMIGEQYF. The CDR3 bases are TGTGCCAGCAGCTTAATGATTGGGGAGCAGTACTTC.

This clonotype was observed at least ten times. The rearrangement uses TRBV4-2 and TRBJ1-1, with D uncertain. Per the germline V gene, CDR1 is LGHNA and CDR2 is YNFKEQ. V was clipped by 3 bases and J by 4 bases, with 9 bases between them. The length of the CDR3 is 13 residues. Written as DNA, the CDR3 is TGTGCCAGCAGCCAGGGATTCGGCACTGAAGCTTTCTTT. Amino acid sequence: CASSQGFGTEAFF.

This clonotype was observed a handful of times. CDR3 region: CASSLVTAGYNEQFF. The CDR3 DNA reads TGTGCCAGCAGTTTAGTGACCGCGGGTTACAATGAGCAGTTCTTC. This rearrangement joins TRBV12-3 or TRBV12-4 to TRBJ2-1, with D perhaps TRBD2 (5 bases). The CDR3 spans 15 residues. V gave up 1 base and J gave up 4 bases, with 11 bases separating them.

Details on this clonotype: Germline and junction disagree at one end, which may indicate a read error. This chain joins TRBV12-3 or TRBV12-4 and TRBJ2-5; D gene unclear. This CDR3 has 12 residues. CDR3 DNA: TGTGCCGGCAGTTTGGCGTGGGAGACCCAGTACTTC. This sequence encodes CAGSLAWETQYF.

The chain links TRBV12-3 or TRBV12-4 to TRBJ2-7; tentative D call: TRBD1 (6 bases). V lost 3 bases to trimming and J lost 7 bases, with 13 bases between them. The CDR3 loop spans 13 amino acids. The CDR3 here is CASSFTGRGEQYF. The CDR3 DNA reads TGTGCCAGCAGTTTTACAGGGCGTGGAGAGCAGTACTTC.

This clonotype was counted only a few times. The genes are TRBV29-1 and TRBJ2-1; 12 bases match TRBD2. CDR1 and CDR2 from the germline V gene are SQVTM and ANQGSEA. CDR3 size: 16 residues. Trimming at V came to 5 bases and at J to 7 bases, leaving 12 bases not matched to a gene. CDR3 region: CSVTSSGGGGVNEQFF. CDR3 nucleotide sequence: TGCAGCGTTACATCTAGCGGGGGGGGAGGTGTGAATGAGCAGTTCTTC.

Only a few counts were recorded for this clonotype. V is TRBV4-2 and J is TRBJ2-1, with D unresolved. V shed 2 bases and J shed 8 bases, with 10 bases lying between them. Per germline, CDR1 LGHNA and CDR2 YNFKEQ. The CDR3 has 13 amino acids. CDR3 in DNA: TGTGCCAGCAGCCAACTCCCACGGGATGAGCAGTTCTTC. Amino acids: CASSQLPRDEQFF.

This clonotype was counted between two and nine times. This CDR3 is CAISESRTEAFF. DNA of the CDR3: TGTGCCATCAGTGAGTCCCGCACAGAAGCTTTCTTT. The chain couples TRBV10-3 to TRBJ1-1; D call uncertain. The CDR3 loop spans 12 amino acids. CDR1 is ENHRY and CDR2 is SYGVKD in the germline V gene. V was cut by 0 bases and J by 8 bases, with 7 bases left in between.

This clonotype was seen more than once but under ten times. The rearrangement joins TRBV10-3 to TRBJ1-1, with 9 bases that match TRBD1. The CDR3 covers 18 residues. V trimming: 0 bases; J trimming: 2 bases; junction bases outside the gene matches: 10. The germline CDR1 and CDR2 sequences are ENHRY and SYGVKD. Here the CDR3 reads CAISESSLPGQGNTEAFF. The DNA for the CDR3 is TGTGCCATCAGTGAGTCGAGCCTTCCGGGACAGGGTAACACTGAAGCTTTCTTT.

As regards this clonotype: A much bigger clone sits one base away, suggesting this may be a read error. The chain links TRBV12-3 or TRBV12-4 to TRBJ2-2; the D is unclear. V gave up 3 bases and J gave up 6 bases, with 5 bases separating them. This CDR3 is built from 12 residues. The CDR3 DNA is TGTGCCAGCAGTTTTTTCGCCGGGGAGCTGTTTTTT. Translated, it gives CASSFFAGELFF.

The chain uses TRBV6-1 and TRBJ2-5, with 10 nucleotides matching TRBD1. Germline CDR1 is MNHNS and CDR2 is SASEGT. The CDR3 spans 15 residues. V lost 7 bases to trimming and J lost 2 bases; unmatched junction nucleotides: 7. CDR3 nucleotide sequence: TGTGCCAGCATTGGGGACAGGGGACAACAAGAGACCCAGTACTTC. This encodes CASIGDRGQQETQYF.

This clonotype was found a few times. CDR3 DNA: TGTGCCACCAGTGAGGAGACAGGGCGTGTAGATACGCAGTATTTT. Amino acid sequence: CATSEETGRVDTQYF. The gene calls are TRBV24-1 and TRBJ2-3; 7 bases are a match to TRBD1. The CDR3 spans 15 residues. Germline CDR1 reads KGHDR; CDR2 reads SFDVKD. V gave up 4 bases and J gave up 5 bases; unmatched junction bases: 8.

The rearrangement links TRBV5-1 to TRBJ2-2; D gene ambiguous. V lost 0 bases to trimming and J lost 2 bases, with 20 bases between them. The CDR3 is 19 residues long. Germline lookup yields CDR1 SGHRS and CDR2 YFSETQ. The CDR3 nucleotides are TGCGCCAGCAGCTTGGACGAAGAGCCCAACTGGTTAAACACCGGGGAGCTGTTTTTT. This translates into CASSLDEEPNWLNTGELFF.

The chain joins TRBV28 to TRBJ1-2, with a possible D match to TRBD1 (5 bases). V shed 4 bases and J shed 6 bases, with 18 bases lying between them. The germline V gene has CDR1 MDHEN and CDR2 SYDVKM. The CDR3 is 15 amino acids. CDR3 sequence reads: CASSSLGGDLNGYTF. The CDR3 nucleotides are TGTGCCAGCAGTTCGCTTGGGGGGGATCTGAATGGCTACACCTTC.